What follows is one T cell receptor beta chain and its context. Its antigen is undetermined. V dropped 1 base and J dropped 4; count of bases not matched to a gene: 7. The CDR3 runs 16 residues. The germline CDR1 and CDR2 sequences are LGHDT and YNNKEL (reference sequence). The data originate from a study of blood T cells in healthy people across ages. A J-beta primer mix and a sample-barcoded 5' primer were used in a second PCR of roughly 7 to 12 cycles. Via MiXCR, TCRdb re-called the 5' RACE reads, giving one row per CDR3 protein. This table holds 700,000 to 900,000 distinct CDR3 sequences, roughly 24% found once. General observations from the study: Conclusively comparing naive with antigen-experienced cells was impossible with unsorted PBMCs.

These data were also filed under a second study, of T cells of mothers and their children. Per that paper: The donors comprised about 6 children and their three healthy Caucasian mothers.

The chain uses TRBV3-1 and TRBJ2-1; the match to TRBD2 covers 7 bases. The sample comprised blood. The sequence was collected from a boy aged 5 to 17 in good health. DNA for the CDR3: TGTGCCAGCAGCCAAGCTCTCCGGGGGGTTTACAATGAGCAGTTCTTC. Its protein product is CASSQALRGVYNEQFF.